The 21 T cell receptor beta chains in this list originate from one sample, sequenced in a study of T-cell reconstitution after alpha-beta-depleted transplantation in children. Preparation of the TCRbeta library was carried out with unique molecular identifiers. TCRdb re-called the PCR reads with MiXCR, one entry per CDR3 protein. The sample includes hundreds of thousands of distinct CDR3 sequences, roughly 16% of them seen just once. The sample here was PBMCs, mostly from graft donor cells, taken 360 days after TCRalphabeta/CD19-depleted stem cell transplant. These receptors were taken from a boy under three years old who had a stem cell transplant for Wiskott-Aldrich syndrome, so the T cells may come from the graft donor.

The chain joins TRBV10-3 to TRBJ2-5; 10 bases match TRBD1. This CDR3 comprises 14 residues. Germline V gene data show CDR1 as ENHRY and CDR2 as SYGVKD. V shed 5 bases and J 3 bases; nucleotides not matched to a gene: 3. As DNA, the CDR3 is TGTGCCATCAGTAAAGGGACAGGGGAAGAGACCCAGTACTTC. Translation gives CAISKGTGEETQYF.

This clonotype turned up a few times. V and J are TRBV7-2 and TRBJ2-5; D is uncertain. Germline lookup yields CDR1 SGHTA and CDR2 FQGNSA. This CDR3 contains 14 residues. V lost 0 bases, J lost 5 bases, and 10 bases lay in between. The CDR3 DNA sequence: TGTGCCAGCAGCTTAGCATGGGCCACCGAGACCCAGTACTTC. Translating it yields CASSLAWATETQYF.

The genes are TRBV11-2 and TRBJ2-7; 7 bases are shared with TRBD1. Per the germline V gene, CDR1 is SGHAT and CDR2 is FQNNGV. The CDR3 runs to 15 residues. Germline trimming cut 6 bases from V and 4 bases from J; bases unmatched to any gene: 12. The CDR3 protein is CASREGTAPNYEQYF. CDR3 sequence (DNA): TGTGCCAGCAGAGAAGGGACAGCTCCCAATTACGAGCAGTACTTC. The variable domain in full, with the rest retrieved from reference TRBV11-2 and TRBJ2-7, is EAGVAQSPRYKIIEKRQSVAFWCNPISGHATLYWYQQILGQGPKLLIQFQNNGVVDDSQLPKDRFSAERLKGVDSTLKIQPAKLEDSAVYLCASREGTAPNYEQYFGPGTRLTVT.

This clonotype was seen a few times. The chain has TRBV6-5 and TRBJ2-5; no definite D call. This CDR3 is built from 16 residues. Germline V lookup: CDR1 MNHEY, CDR2 SVGAGI. Trimming took off 0 bases at V and 2 bases at J, with 13 bases between the two ends. The CDR3 region has the DNA TGTGCCAGCAGTTACTCGATTGGTTATGGTCAAGAGACCCAGTACTTC. Residues: CASSYSIGYGQETQYF.

The chain combines TRBV7-8 with TRBJ2-5; the D gene is possibly TRBD1 (6 bases). Germline V lookup: CDR1 SGHVS, CDR2 FQNEAQ. V was trimmed by 4 bases and J by 4 bases, leaving 13 bases between them. CDR3 length equals 14 residues. CDR3 loop: CASSSGPRGETQYF. The CDR3 coding sequence is TGTGCCAGCAGCTCCGGGCCCAGGGGAGAGACCCAGTACTTC.

This clonotype was detected only a few times. The chain carries TRBV15 and TRBJ1-5, with D possibly TRBD1 on 6 matching bases. With 5 bases removed from V and 0 bases from J, the gap between germline ends came to 11 bases. In germline, CDR1 is LNHNV, CDR2 YYDKDF (reference sequence). The CDR3 length is 15 residues. The CDR3 here is CATSQTGHSNQPQHF. CDR3 DNA: TGTGCCACCAGCCAGACAGGCCATAGCAATCAGCCCCAGCATTTT. Together with reference TRBV15 and TRBJ1-5, the CDR3 gives the full variable domain: DAMVIQNPRYQVTQFGKPVTLSCSQTLNHNVMYWYQQKSSQAPKLLFHYYDKDFNNEADTPDNFQSRRPNTSFCFLDIRSPGLGDTAMYLCATSQTGHSNQPQHFGDGTRLSIL.

This clonotype was picked up a small number of times. The chain employs TRBV20-1 and TRBJ2-5; D perhaps matches TRBD2 (5 bases). CDR1 is DFQATT and CDR2 is SNEGSKA in the germline V gene (reference sequence). The CDR3 runs to 18 residues. Trimming took 1 base from V and 3 from J, leaving 24 bases between them. The CDR3 coding sequence is TGCAGTGCTAGAGCTTTGCCGGCTCTAGCAAGACCCAAAGAGACCCAGTACTTC. Protein sequence: CSARALPALARPKETQYF.

This clonotype came up a few times. V gene TRBV30 combines with J gene TRBJ1-2; TRBD1 might be the D (6 bases). The CDR3 loop spans 15 amino acids. Per germline, CDR1 GTSNPN and CDR2 SVGIG (reference sequence). Trimming stripped 0 bases from V and 2 bases from J, with 13 bases between. CDR3 nucleotides: TGTGCCTGGAGTGTATTGTCAAGGGGGAACTATGGCTACACCTTC. Translated, it gives CAWSVLSRGNYGYTF.

V and J are TRBV27 and TRBJ2-5; D possibly corresponds to TRBD2 (5 bases). The germline gives CDR1 MNHEY, CDR2 SMNVEV (reference sequence). Between the trimmed V and J ends, which lost 4 bases and 7 bases, there was a span of 19 bases. This CDR3 has 15 residues. The CDR3: CASSSLPPLAGTQYF. In nucleotides, the CDR3 is TGTGCCAGCAGTTCACTGCCCCCCCTAGCTGGGACCCAGTACTTC.

This clonotype was detected a few times. CDR3 in DNA: TGTGCCATCAGTCCCTCGACAAATCAGCCCCAGCATTTT. Amino acids: CAISPSTNQPQHF. This chain connects TRBV10-3 to TRBJ1-5; no clear D. The V end lost 5 bases, the J end lost 4 bases, and 9 bases lay between the germline ends. CDR3 length: 13 residues. Germline lookup yields CDR1 ENHRY and CDR2 SYGVKD.

This clonotype was seen a few times. The V and J genes are TRBV2 and TRBJ2-7; TRBD1 agrees at 7 bases. V dropped 5 bases and J dropped 2; count of bases not matched to a gene: 6. The length of the CDR3 is 14 residues. Germline V gene data show CDR1 as SNHLY and CDR2 as FYNNEI. CDR3 protein: CASSYTGQAYEQYF. As DNA, the CDR3 is TGTGCCAGCAGTTACACCGGACAGGCCTACGAGCAGTACTTC. Together with reference TRBV2 and TRBJ2-7, the CDR3 gives the full variable domain: EPEVTQTPSHQVTQMGQEVILRCVPISNHLYFYWYRQILGQKVEFLVSFYNNEISEKSEIFDDQFSVERPDGSNFTLKIRSTKLEDSAMYFCASSYTGQAYEQYFGPGTRLTVT.

This clonotype was seen a handful of times. The chain joins TRBV2 to TRBJ2-7; 7 bases match TRBD2. The germline CDR1 and CDR2 sequences are SNHLY and FYNNEI. Trimming cost V 7 bases and J 6 bases; bases outside gene matches: 15. This CDR3 spans 15 amino acids. The CDR3 region is CASTLGRGRGLEQYF. Written as DNA, the CDR3 is TGTGCCAGCACCCTAGGGAGGGGAAGAGGGCTCGAGCAGTACTTC.

This clonotype has more than one count but fewer than ten. The rearrangement links TRBV12-3 or TRBV12-4 to TRBJ2-2; 9 nucleotides agree with TRBD1. V lost 8 bases and J lost 5; bases outside the gene matches: 9. The CDR3 extends over 15 amino acids. CDR3 bases: TGTGCCAGCTGCCGCGGGACAGGGTGGACCGGGGAGCTGTTTTTT. Residues: CASCRGTGWTGELFF.

The chain has TRBV5-1 and TRBJ2-1; D is possibly TRBD1 or TRBD2 (6 bases each). CDR1 is SGHRS, CDR2 YFSETQ, per germline. V gave up 4 bases and J gave up 5 bases, with 7 bases separating them. CDR3 size: 12 residues. This chain's CDR3 is CASSGGHNEQFF. The CDR3 nucleotides are TGCGCCAGCAGCGGGGGGCACAATGAGCAGTTCTTC. Supplemented by reference TRBV5-1 and TRBJ2-1, the full variable domain reads KAGVTQTPRYLIKTRGQQVTLSCSPISGHRSVSWYQQTPGQGLQFLFEYFSETQRNKGNFPGRFSGRQFSNSRSEMNVSTLELGDSALYLCASSGGHNEQFFGPGTRLTVL.

The sample holds a few counts of this clonotype. This rearrangement joins TRBV24-1 to TRBJ2-2; 9 nucleotides agree with TRBD2. The CDR3 consists of 16 residues. The V and J ends lost 6 bases and 0 bases, in that order; junction bases with no gene match: 4. Per germline, CDR1 KGHDR and CDR2 SFDVKD. CDR3 region: CATSRRLAANTGELFF. DNA for the CDR3: TGTGCCACCAGTAGGAGACTAGCGGCGAACACCGGGGAGCTGTTTTTT.

The V gene is TRBV12-3 or TRBV12-4, the J gene TRBJ2-2; D may be TRBD2 (6 bases). The CDR3 is 15 residues long. V was cut by 5 bases and J by 4 bases, with 14 bases left in between. In nucleotides, the CDR3 is TGTGCCAGCAGTCACAGACTAGGCCCCACCGGGGAGCTGTTTTTT. Translation gives CASSHRLGPTGELFF.

As DNA, the CDR3 is TGTGCCAGCAGTTATGGACACCTCTACGAGCAGTACTTC. This sequence encodes CASSYGHLYEQYF. This chain connects TRBV6-5 to TRBJ2-7, with D possibly matching TRBD1 (5 bases). The CDR3 is made up of 13 amino acids. The germline CDR1 and CDR2 sequences are MNHEY and SVGAGI. Trimming pared 3 bases from V and 3 bases from J, leaving 9 bases between.

This clonotype was observed a few times. The J gene is TRBJ2-6, the V gene TRBV5-1, with D perhaps matching TRBD1 (5 bases). The CDR3 consists of 18 residues. V lost 2 bases and J lost 0, with 15 bases in between. Germline CDR1 reads SGHRS; CDR2 reads YFSETQ. This CDR3 is CASSFGALYLSGANVLTF. As DNA, the CDR3 is TGCGCCAGCAGCTTTGGGGCCCTATATCTCTCTGGGGCCAACGTCCTGACTTTC.

This clonotype was recorded many times. This chain connects TRBV3-1 to TRBJ2-1; the D gene is possibly TRBD2 (6 bases). Germline values: CDR1 LGHDT, CDR2 YNNKEL (reference sequence). The CDR3 runs 13 residues. V dropped 1 base and J dropped 6 bases, with 7 bases sitting between them. This CDR3 reads CASSQGRVNEQFF. The DNA for the CDR3 is TGTGCCAGCAGCCAAGGGAGGGTCAATGAGCAGTTCTTC.

This clonotype was seen only a few times. The chain is built from TRBV28 and TRBJ2-5, with D maybe TRBD2 (5 bases). Germline CDR1 MDHEN, CDR2 SYDVKM. V was cut by 6 bases and J by 7 bases, with 12 bases left in between. The CDR3 is 12 amino acids. The DNA of the CDR3 is TGTGCCAGCAGCCTCCTAGCCGGGACCCAGTACTTC. This sequence encodes CASSLLAGTQYF.

This clonotype was seen a few times. The chain recombines TRBV10-3 with TRBJ2-2, with D perhaps TRBD1 or TRBD2 (6 bases each). The CDR3 is made up of 15 amino acids. Trimming removed 0 bases at V and 5 bases at J, with 10 bases between. The germline CDR1 and CDR2 sequences are ENHRY and SYGVKD. The CDR3 nucleotides are TGTGCCATCAGTGAGTCGCGAGGGGGGACCGGGGAGCTGTTTTTT. Translated: CAISESRGGTGELFF.